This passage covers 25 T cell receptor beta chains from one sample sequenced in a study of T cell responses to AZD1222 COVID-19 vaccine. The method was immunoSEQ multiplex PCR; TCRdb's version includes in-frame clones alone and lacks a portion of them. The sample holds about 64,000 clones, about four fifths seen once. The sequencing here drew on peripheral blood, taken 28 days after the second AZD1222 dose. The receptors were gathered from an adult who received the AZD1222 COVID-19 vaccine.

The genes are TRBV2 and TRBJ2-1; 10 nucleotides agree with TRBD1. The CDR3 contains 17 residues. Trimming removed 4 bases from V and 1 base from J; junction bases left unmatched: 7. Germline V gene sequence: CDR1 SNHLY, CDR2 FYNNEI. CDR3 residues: CASSGEWTGGSYNEQFF. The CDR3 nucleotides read TGTGCCAGCAGTGGGGAGTGGACAGGGGGGTCCTACAATGAGCAGTTCTTC.

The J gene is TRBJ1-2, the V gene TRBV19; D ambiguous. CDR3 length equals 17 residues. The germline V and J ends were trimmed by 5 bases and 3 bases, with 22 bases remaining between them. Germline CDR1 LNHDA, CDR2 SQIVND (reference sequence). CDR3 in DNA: TGTGCCAGTAGTGCTTTTTTTGTGGGGATTCCCCACTATGGCTACACCTTC. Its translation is CASSAFFVGIPHYGYTF.

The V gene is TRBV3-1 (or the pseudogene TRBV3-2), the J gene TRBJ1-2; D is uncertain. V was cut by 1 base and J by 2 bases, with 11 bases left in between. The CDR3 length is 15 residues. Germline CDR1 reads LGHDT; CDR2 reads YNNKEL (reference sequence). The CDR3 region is CASSQGGRGNYGYTF. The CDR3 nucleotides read TGTGCCAGCAGCCAAGGAGGGCGAGGGAACTATGGCTACACCTTC.

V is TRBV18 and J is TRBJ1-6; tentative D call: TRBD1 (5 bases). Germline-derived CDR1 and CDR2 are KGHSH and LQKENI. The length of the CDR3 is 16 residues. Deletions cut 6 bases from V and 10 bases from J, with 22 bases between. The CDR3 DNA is TGTGCCAGCTCCCCAACCACGGGGCAGGGTCAATCACCCCTCCACTTT. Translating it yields CASSPTTGQGQSPLHF.

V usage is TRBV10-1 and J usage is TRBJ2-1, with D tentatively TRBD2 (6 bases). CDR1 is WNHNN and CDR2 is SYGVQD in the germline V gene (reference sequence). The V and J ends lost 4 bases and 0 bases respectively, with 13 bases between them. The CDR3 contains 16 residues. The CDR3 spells CASSANPGLSYNEQFF. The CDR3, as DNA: TGCGCCAGCAGTGCGAACCCGGGACTCTCCTACAATGAGCAGTTCTTC.

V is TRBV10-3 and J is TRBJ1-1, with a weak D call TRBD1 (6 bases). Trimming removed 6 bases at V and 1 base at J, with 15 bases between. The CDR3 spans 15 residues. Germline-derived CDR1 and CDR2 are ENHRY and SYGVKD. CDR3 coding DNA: TGTGCCATCAGGACAGGTTTAGAAGGGAACACTGAAGCTTTCTTT. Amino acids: CAIRTGLEGNTEAFF.

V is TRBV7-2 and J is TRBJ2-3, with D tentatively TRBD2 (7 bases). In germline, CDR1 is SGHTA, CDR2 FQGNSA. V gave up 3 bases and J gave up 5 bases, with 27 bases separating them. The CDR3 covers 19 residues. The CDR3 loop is CASSLYRPTTRGQGDTQYF. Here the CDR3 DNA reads TGTGCCAGCAGCTTGTACCGCCCCACAACGCGGGGGCAGGGAGATACGCAGTATTTT. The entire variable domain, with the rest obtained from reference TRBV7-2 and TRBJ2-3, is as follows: GAGVSQSPSNKVTEKGKDVELRCDPISGHTALYWYRQSLGQGLEFLIYFQGNSAPDKSGLPSDRFSAERTGGSVSTLTIQRTQQEDSAVYLCASSLYRPTTRGQGDTQYFGPGTRLTVL.

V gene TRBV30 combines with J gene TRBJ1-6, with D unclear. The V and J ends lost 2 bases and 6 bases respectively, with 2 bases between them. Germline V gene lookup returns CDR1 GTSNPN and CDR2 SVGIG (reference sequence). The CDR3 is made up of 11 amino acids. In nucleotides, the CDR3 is TGTGCCTGGAGTACTAATTCACCCCTCCACTTT. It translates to CAWSTNSPLHF.

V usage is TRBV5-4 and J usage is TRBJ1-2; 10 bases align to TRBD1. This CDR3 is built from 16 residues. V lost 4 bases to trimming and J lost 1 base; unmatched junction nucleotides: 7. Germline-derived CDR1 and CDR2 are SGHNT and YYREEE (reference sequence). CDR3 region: CASSGGTGALNYGYTF. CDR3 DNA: TGTGCCAGCAGCGGCGGGACAGGGGCCCTTAACTATGGCTACACCTTC.

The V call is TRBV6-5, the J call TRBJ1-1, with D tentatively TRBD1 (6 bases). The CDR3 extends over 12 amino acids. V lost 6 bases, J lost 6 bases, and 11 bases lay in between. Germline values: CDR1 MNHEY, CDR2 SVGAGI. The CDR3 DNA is TGTGCCAGCAGATGGGGGGGCGCTGAAGCTTTCTTT. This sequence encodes CASRWGGAEAFF.

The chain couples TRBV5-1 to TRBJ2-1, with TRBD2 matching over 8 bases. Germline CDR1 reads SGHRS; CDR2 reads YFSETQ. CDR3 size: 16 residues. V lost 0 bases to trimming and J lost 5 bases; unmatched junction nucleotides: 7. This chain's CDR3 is CASSLVLSGGNNEQFF. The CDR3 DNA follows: TGCGCCAGCAGCTTGGTTTTGAGCGGGGGAAACAATGAGCAGTTCTTC.

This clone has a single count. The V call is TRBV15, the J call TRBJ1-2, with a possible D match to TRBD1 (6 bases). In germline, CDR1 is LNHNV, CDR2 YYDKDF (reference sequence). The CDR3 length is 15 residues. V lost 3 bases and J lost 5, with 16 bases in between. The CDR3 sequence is CATSSGTTGLYGYTF. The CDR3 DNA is TGTGCCACCAGCAGTGGGACCACAGGGCTGTATGGCTACACCTTC. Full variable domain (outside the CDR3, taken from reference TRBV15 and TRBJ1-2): DAMVIQNPRYQVTQFGKPVTLSCSQTLNHNVMYWYQQKSSQAPKLLFHYYDKDFNNEADTPDNFQSRRPNTSFCFLDIRSPGLGDTAMYLCATSSGTTGLYGYTFGSGTRLTVV.

CDR3 in amino acids: CASSSNRANTEAFF. The DNA of the CDR3 is TGTGCCAGCAGTTCGAACAGGGCGAACACTGAAGCTTTCTTT. The chain carries TRBV6-2 or TRBV6-3 and TRBJ1-1, with a weak D call TRBD1 (6 bases). The CDR3 totals 14 residues. The germline gives CDR1 MNHEY, CDR2 SVGEGT. The ends were cut back, 4 bases at V and 1 base at J, with 10 bases in the middle.

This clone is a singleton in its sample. The CDR3 DNA reads TGTGCCAGTAGCGATGCGGGGGGAATCACAGATACGCAGTATTTT. It yields the protein CASSDAGGITDTQYF. This chain joins TRBV19 and TRBJ2-3; 8 nucleotides align to TRBD2. CDR1 is LNHDA, CDR2 SQIVND, per germline (reference sequence). With V trimmed by 6 bases and J by 2 bases, 7 bases remained unmatched. The CDR3 length is 15 residues.

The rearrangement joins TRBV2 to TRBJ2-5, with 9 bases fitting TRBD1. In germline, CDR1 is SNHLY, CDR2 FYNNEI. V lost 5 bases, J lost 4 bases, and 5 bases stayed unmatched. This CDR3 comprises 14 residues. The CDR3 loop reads CASSMDRGGETQYF. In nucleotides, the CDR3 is TGTGCCAGCAGTATGGACAGGGGAGGAGAGACCCAGTACTTC.

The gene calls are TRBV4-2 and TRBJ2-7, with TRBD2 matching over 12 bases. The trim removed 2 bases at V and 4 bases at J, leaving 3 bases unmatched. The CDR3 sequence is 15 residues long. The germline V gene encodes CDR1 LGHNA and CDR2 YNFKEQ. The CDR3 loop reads CASSQSTSGGYEQYF. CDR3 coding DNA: TGTGCCAGCAGCCAATCGACTAGCGGGGGTTACGAGCAGTACTTC.

The CDR3 reads CASSQRGLAGGPGEQYF. In nucleotides, the CDR3 is TGTGCCAGCAGCCAAAGGGGACTAGCGGGGGGGCCGGGCGAGCAGTACTTC. The rearrangement uses TRBV3-1 (or the pseudogene TRBV3-2) and TRBJ2-7, with TRBD2 identical over 16 bases. V lost 2 bases and J lost 6; bases outside the gene matches: 7. Germline V CDR1 and CDR2: LGHDT, YNNKEL (reference sequence). The CDR3 is 17 amino acids.

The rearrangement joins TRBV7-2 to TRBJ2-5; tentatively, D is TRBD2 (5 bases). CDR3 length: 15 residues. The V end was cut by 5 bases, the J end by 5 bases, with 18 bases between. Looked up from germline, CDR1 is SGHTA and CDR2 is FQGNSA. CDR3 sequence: CASSPPGGGRETQYF. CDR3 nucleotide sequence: TGTGCCAGCAGCCCGCCAGGAGGTGGCAGGGAGACCCAGTACTTC.

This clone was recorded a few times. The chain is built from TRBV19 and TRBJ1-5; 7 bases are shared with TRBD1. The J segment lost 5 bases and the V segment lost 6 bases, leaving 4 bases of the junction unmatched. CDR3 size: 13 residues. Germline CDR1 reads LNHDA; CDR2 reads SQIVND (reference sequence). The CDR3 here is CASRQGTYQPQHF. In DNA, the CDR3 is TGTGCCAGTAGACAGGGGACTTATCAGCCCCAGCATTTT.

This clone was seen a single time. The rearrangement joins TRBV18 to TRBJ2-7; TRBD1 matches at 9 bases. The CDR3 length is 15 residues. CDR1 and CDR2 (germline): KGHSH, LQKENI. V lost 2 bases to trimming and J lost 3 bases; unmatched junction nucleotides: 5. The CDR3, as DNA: TGTGCCAGCTCACCAGGGACAGGGACTTACTACGAGCAGTACTTC. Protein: CASSPGTGTYYEQYF. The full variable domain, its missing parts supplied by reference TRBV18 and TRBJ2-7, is NAGVMQNPRHLVRRRGQEARLRCSPMKGHSHVYWYRQLPEEGLKFMVYLQKENIIDESGMPKERFSAEFPKEGPSILRIQQVVRGDSAAYFCASSPGTGTYYEQYFGPGTRLTVT.

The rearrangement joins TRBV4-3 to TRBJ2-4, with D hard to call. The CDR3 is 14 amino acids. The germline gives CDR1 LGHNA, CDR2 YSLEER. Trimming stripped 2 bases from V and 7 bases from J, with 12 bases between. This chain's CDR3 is CASSQNGIGNIQYF. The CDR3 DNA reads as TGCGCCAGCAGCCAAAACGGAATAGGGAACATTCAGTACTTC.

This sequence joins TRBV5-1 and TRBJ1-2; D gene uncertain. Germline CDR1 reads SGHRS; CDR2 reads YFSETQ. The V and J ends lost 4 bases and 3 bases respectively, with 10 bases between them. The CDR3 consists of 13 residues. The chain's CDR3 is CASSPSGYYGYTF. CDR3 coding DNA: TGCGCCAGCAGCCCGTCGGGGTACTATGGCTACACCTTC.

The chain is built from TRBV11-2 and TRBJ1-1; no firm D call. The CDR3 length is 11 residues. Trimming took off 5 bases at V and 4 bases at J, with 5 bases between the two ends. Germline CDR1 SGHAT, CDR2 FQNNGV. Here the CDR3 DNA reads TGTGCCAGCAGCCAGCTCACTGAAGCTTTCTTT. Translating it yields CASSQLTEAFF.

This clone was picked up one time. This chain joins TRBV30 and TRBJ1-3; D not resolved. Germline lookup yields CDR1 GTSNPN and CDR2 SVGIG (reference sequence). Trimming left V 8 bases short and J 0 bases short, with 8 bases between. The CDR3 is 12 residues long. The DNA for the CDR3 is TGTGCCACCAGAACCTCTGGAAACACCATATATTTT. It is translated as CATRTSGNTIYF.

This chain's CDR3 is CASSFSARGAFF. CDR3 DNA sequence: TGTGCCAGCAGCTTCTCGGCTCGAGGCGCTTTCTTT. The rearrangement uses TRBV11-2 and TRBJ1-1; D is unresolved. Trimming cost V 3 bases and J 11 bases, with 13 bases left between them. Germline loops: CDR1 SGHAT, CDR2 FQNNGV. The length of the CDR3 is 12 residues.